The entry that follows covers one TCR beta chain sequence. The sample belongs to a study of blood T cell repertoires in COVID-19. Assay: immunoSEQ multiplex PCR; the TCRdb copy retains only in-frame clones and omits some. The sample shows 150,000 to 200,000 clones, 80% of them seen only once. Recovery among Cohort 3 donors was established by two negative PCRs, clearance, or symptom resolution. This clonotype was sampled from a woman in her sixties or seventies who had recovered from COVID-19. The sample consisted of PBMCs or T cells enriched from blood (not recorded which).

CDR3 sequence (DNA): TGTGCCAGCAGCTTGACTCTTACCTCCTACAATGAGCAGTTCTTC. Translating it yields CASSLTLTSYNEQFF. The chain combines TRBV11-2 with TRBJ2-1, with D hard to call. This CDR3 comprises 15 residues. Germline assignment: CDR1 SGHAT and CDR2 FQNNGV. V was trimmed by 3 bases and J by 0 bases, leaving 9 bases between them.